This TCR beta chain came from a study of a mutant IDH1 vaccine in newly diagnosed glioma. This clone was found a few times. Its antigen is currently unknown. Time point meaning: week 23, last vaccination. Doses comprised 300 ug of mutant IDH1 20-mer peptide each, plus topical imiquimod. Here immunoSEQ multiplex PCR was the method, and the copy in TCRdb shows in-frame clones only, minus some. The repertoire holds 82,000 or so clones, approximately 85% seen once, with 2.2% in the top ten. This CDR3 comprises 12 residues. The V and J ends lost 5 bases and 5 bases respectively, with 9 bases between them. Germline V gene data show CDR1 as MDHEN and CDR2 as SYDVKM.

This clonotype originated in a man between 25 and 39 years old with glioma. Some clones in this sample may be carry-over from other donors' samples. Sequenced material: PBMCs, taken from a glioma patient whose treatment included an IDH1 peptide vaccine. The rearrangement uses TRBV28 and TRBJ2-5; D is perhaps TRBD1 (5 bases). CDR3 coding DNA: TGTGCCAGCAGTCCCCACAGGGAGACCCAGTACTTC. Translated: CASSPHRETQYF.